What follows are 10 T cell receptor beta chains derived from one specimen sequenced in a study of T cells in Graves' hyperthyroidism and ophthalmopathy. Researchers took RNA transcripts and amplified the TCR beta CDR3 regions from them. The HTBI primer set was used in a first-round RT-PCR of the TCR CDR3. TCRdb recomputed calls from the multiplex PCR reads with MiXCR, one row per CDR3 protein. The table has around 350,000 distinct CDR3 sequences, over 15% seen once. Sequenced input: blood. Source of these receptors: a woman aged 18-29 years with Graves' hyperthyroidism.

This clonotype was observed at least ten times. V gene TRBV10-3 combines with J gene TRBJ1-1; 7 nucleotides line up with TRBD1. This CDR3 region has 15 residues. Germline assignment: CDR1 ENHRY and CDR2 SYGVKD. Unmatched junction bases numbered 17, after V lost 10 bases and J lost 6 bases. The CDR3 DNA reads as TGTGCCACCCAACCGTCCGGGACAGTTGCCTCTGAAGCTTTCTTT. This encodes CATQPSGTVASEAFF.

This clonotype came up many times. The rearrangement links TRBV20-1 to TRBJ2-5; 7 bases are shared with TRBD2. V lost 0 bases to trimming and J lost 5 bases; unmatched junction nucleotides: 9. Germline CDR1 is DFQATT and CDR2 is SNEGSKA (reference sequence). CDR3 length equals 15 residues. CDR3: CSAREEAGSRETQYF. The CDR3 DNA is TGCAGTGCTAGAGAGGAAGCGGGGTCGCGGGAGACCCAGTACTTC.

This clonotype was found many times. V gene TRBV20-1 combines with J gene TRBJ1-5; possible D gene TRBD1, 5 bases. The CDR3 has 13 residues. The V and J ends lost 5 bases and 0 bases respectively, with 8 bases between them. In germline, CDR1 is DFQATT, CDR2 SNEGSKA (reference sequence). This CDR3 is CSAGGVSNQPQHF. Written as DNA, the CDR3 is TGCAGTGCTGGGGGGGTTAGCAATCAGCCCCAGCATTTT.

This clonotype was recorded many times. The chain couples TRBV11-2 to TRBJ2-7; 7 bases are shared with TRBD1. The V gene's germline CDR1 is SGHAT and CDR2 FQNNGV. This CDR3 has 14 residues. Trimming took 3 bases from V and 2 from J; bases not matched to a gene: 4. Here the CDR3 reads CASSFMGQTYEQYF. CDR3 DNA: TGTGCCAGCAGCTTCATGGGACAGACCTACGAGCAGTACTTC.

This clonotype came up a few times. The chain employs TRBV3-1 and TRBJ2-7, with 7 bases that match TRBD1. The CDR3 spans 14 residues. Trimming removed 4 bases from V and 3 bases from J; junction bases left unmatched: 6. In germline, CDR1 is LGHDT, CDR2 YNNKEL (reference sequence). CDR3 sequence (DNA): TGTGCCAGCAGCCCTGCGGACAGGTTCTACGAGCAGTACTTC. Amino acid sequence: CASSPADRFYEQYF.

The J gene is TRBJ2-5, the V gene TRBV24-1; D is possibly TRBD1 (5 bases). Between the trimmed V and J ends, which lost 2 bases and 1 base, there was a span of 7 bases. Germline CDR1 and CDR2: KGHDR and SFDVKD. The CDR3 runs to 14 residues. In nucleotides, the CDR3 is TGTGCCACCAGTGATTCCGACAGCCAAGAGACCCAGTACTTC. This encodes CATSDSDSQETQYF.

This clonotype was observed a few times. For the CDR3, the DNA is TGTGCCAGCAGCTTGGTGGCGGTCCCCGGGGAGCTGTTTTTT. This encodes CASSLVAVPGELFF. The chain joins TRBV11-3 to TRBJ2-2; D remains unclear. Germline V gene data show CDR1 as SGHNT and CDR2 as YENEEA. The CDR3 consists of 14 residues. V gave up 3 bases and J gave up 6 bases, with 11 bases separating them.

This clonotype was observed a handful of times. This sequence joins TRBV27 and TRBJ2-7; 9 nucleotides line up with TRBD1. V lost 2 bases and J lost 4; bases outside the gene matches: 3. The CDR3 spans 14 residues. Germline CDR1 is MNHEY and CDR2 is SMNVEV (reference sequence). CDR3 protein: CASSLRTGVYEQYF. The CDR3 region has the DNA TGTGCCAGCAGTTTACGGACAGGGGTTTACGAGCAGTACTTC.

This clonotype was found a few times. An end of the junction differs from the germline gene, which may be a read error. The chain couples TRBV11-2 to TRBJ1-1; D is unresolved. Germline V gives CDR1 SGHAT, CDR2 FQNNGV. CDR3 size: 14 residues. CDR3 in DNA: TGTGCCAGCAGCCCCGAACGGGAGAACACTGAAACTTTCTTT. Residues: CASSPERENTETFF.

This clonotype was seen repeatedly, ten times or more. V and J are TRBV19 and TRBJ1-2; D ambiguous. With 3 bases removed from V and 6 bases from J, the gap between germline ends came to 11 bases. CDR1 LNHDA and CDR2 SQIVND come from the germline V gene (reference sequence). CDR3 length equals 13 residues. CDR3 amino acids: CASSIDLTHGYTF. Written as DNA, the CDR3 is TGTGCCAGTAGTATTGACTTAACACATGGCTACACCTTC.